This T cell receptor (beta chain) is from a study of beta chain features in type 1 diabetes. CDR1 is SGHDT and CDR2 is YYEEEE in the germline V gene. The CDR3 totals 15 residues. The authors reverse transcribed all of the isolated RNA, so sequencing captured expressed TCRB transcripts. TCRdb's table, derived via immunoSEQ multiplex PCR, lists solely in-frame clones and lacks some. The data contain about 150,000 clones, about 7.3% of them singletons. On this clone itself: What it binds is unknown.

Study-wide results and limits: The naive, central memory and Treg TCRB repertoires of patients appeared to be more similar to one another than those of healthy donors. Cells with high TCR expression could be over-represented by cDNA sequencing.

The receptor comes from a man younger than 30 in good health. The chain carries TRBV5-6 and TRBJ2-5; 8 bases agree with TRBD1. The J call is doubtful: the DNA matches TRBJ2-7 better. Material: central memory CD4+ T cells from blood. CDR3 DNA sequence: TGTGCCAGCAGCAAGACGGGACAGGAGCCCTACGAGCAGTACTTC. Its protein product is CASSKTGQEPYEQYF.